This T cell receptor (beta chain) was documented in a study of vaccination and CD4 T cells after COVID-19. Across the whole study: A median of approximately 72 days (range 14 to 241) separated dose two from the taking of post-vaccine samples.

Trimming took 6 bases from V and 0 from J; bases not matched to a gene: 2. The CDR3 length is 12 residues. Germline V gene data show CDR1 as DFQATT and CDR2 as SNEGSKA (reference sequence). Cultured CD4+ T cells had their DNA profiled by the Oncomine TCR Beta short-read assay. TCRdb independently ran MiXCR on the PCR reads; one entry per CDR3 protein. Here the sample spans about 21,000 distinct CDR3 sequences, 67% being singletons. Described treatment: approximately nine-day PBMC culture with coronavirus spike peptide pools or control peptides (ViraFEST assay). In the case of this clonotype: Its antigen is undetermined.

The TCR was taken from a human donor who had recovered from COVID-19. The gene calls are TRBV20-1 and TRBJ2-7; the match to TRBD2 covers 7 bases. The sample taken for sequencing was CD4+ T cells from blood, cultured in vitro. CDR3 nucleotides: TGCAGTGCCGGGACTAACTCCTACGAGCAGTACTTC. It translates to CSAGTNSYEQYF.